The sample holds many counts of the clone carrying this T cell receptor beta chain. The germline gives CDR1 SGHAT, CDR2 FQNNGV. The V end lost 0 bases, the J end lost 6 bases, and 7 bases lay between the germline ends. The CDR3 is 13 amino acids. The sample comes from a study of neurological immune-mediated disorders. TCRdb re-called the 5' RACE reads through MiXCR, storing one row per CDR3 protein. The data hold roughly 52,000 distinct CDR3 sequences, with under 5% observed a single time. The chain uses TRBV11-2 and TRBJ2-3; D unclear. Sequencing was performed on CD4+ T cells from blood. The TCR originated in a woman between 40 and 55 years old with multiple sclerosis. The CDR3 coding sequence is TGTGCCAGCAGCTTAGATCGGGCGGATACGCAGTATTTT. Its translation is CASSLDRADTQYF. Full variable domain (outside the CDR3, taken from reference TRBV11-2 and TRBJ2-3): EAGVAQSPRYKIIEKRQSVAFWCNPISGHATLYWYQQILGQGPKLLIQFQNNGVVDDSQLPKDRFSAERLKGVDSTLKIQPAKLEDSAVYLCASSLDRADTQYFGPGTRLTVL.